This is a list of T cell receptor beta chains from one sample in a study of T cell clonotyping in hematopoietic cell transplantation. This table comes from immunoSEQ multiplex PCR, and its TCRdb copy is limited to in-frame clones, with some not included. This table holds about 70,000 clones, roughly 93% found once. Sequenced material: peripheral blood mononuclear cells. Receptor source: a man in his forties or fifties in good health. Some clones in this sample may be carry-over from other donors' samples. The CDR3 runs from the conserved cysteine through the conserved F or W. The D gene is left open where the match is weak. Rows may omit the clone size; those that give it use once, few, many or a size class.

CDR3aa: CASSLLAGGLSGADTQYF; CDR3nt: TGTGCCAGCAGCCTACTAGCGGGGGGACTTTCAGGTGCAGATACGCAGTATTTT; j_gene: TRBJ2-3; d_gene: TRBD2; abundance: -; v_gene: TRBV5-6
CDR3aa: CASSQEVGHDRESEKLFF; CDR3nt: TGTGCCAGCAGCCAAGAGGTGGGTCACGACAGGGAATCGGAAAAACTGTTTTTT; j_gene: TRBJ1-4; d_gene: TRBD1; abundance: -; v_gene: TRBV4-2
CDR3aa: CASSQDGGVYEQYF; CDR3nt: TGCGCCAGCAGCCAAGACGGGGGGGTCTACGAGCAGTACTTC; j_gene: TRBJ2-7; d_gene: TRBD2; abundance: -; v_gene: TRBV4-3
CDR3aa: CSVVVRLPNTEAFF; CDR3nt: TGCAGCGTTGTGGTTCGGCTCCCGAACACTGAAGCTTTCTTT; j_gene: TRBJ1-1; d_gene: -; abundance: -; v_gene: TRBV29-1
CDR3aa: CASSRPSTDTQYF; CDR3nt: TGCGCCAGCAGCCGCCCGAGCACAGATACGCAGTATTTT; j_gene: TRBJ2-3; d_gene: -; abundance: -; v_gene: TRBV4-1
CDR3aa: CASMYLTSGRADTQYF; CDR3nt: TGTGCCAGCATGTACCTGACTAGCGGGAGGGCGGATACGCAGTATTTT; j_gene: TRBJ2-3; d_gene: TRBD2; abundance: -; v_gene: TRBV7-9
CDR3aa: CASSLWGQGIRQPQHF; CDR3nt: TGTGCCAGCAGCTTATGGGGACAGGGAATCCGTCAGCCCCAGCATTTT; j_gene: TRBJ1-5; d_gene: TRBD1; abundance: -; v_gene: TRBV7-2
CDR3aa: CASSFRRTNSYEQYF; CDR3nt: TGTGCCAGCAGTTTCAGACGGACTAACTCCTACGAGCAGTACTTC; j_gene: TRBJ2-7; d_gene: -; abundance: -; v_gene: TRBV27
CDR3aa: CASSSGETNTGELFF; CDR3nt: TGTGCCAGCAGCTCGGGGGAAACGAACACCGGGGAGCTGTTTTTT; j_gene: TRBJ2-2; d_gene: -; abundance: -; v_gene: TRBV5-4
CDR3aa: CASSSWWGDNSYEQYF; CDR3nt: TGTGCCAGCAGTTCGTGGTGGGGGGACAACTCCTACGAGCAGTACTTC; j_gene: TRBJ2-7; d_gene: -; abundance: -; v_gene: TRBV28
CDR3aa: CSVEGQTPYEQYF; CDR3nt: TGCAGCGTTGAAGGTCAAACCCCCTACGAGCAGTACTTC; j_gene: TRBJ2-7; d_gene: -; abundance: -; v_gene: TRBV29-1
CDR3aa: CASRKGQGAGETQYF; CDR3nt: TGTGCCAGCAGGAAGGGACAGGGGGCTGGAGAGACCCAGTACTTC; j_gene: TRBJ2-5; d_gene: TRBD1; abundance: -; v_gene: TRBV28
CDR3aa: CASSVELAGNTGELFF; CDR3nt: TGTGCCAGCAGCGTAGAGCTAGCGGGGAACACCGGGGAGCTGTTTTTT; j_gene: TRBJ2-2; d_gene: TRBD2; abundance: -; v_gene: TRBV9
CDR3aa: CASSLPGDSGMTIGYTF; CDR3nt: TGTGCCAGCAGTTTACCGGGGGATTCGGGCATGACTATAGGCTACACCTTC; j_gene: TRBJ1-2; d_gene: -; abundance: once; v_gene: TRBV28
CDR3aa: CASSLAPRRVREETQYF; CDR3nt: TGTGCCAGCAGCTTAGCGCCTAGGCGCGTAAGGGAGGAGACCCAGTACTTC; j_gene: TRBJ2-5; d_gene: -; abundance: -; v_gene: TRBV7-2
CDR3aa: CASSLSASVAEQFF; CDR3nt: TGTGCCAGCAGCTTATCGGCGAGTGTGGCTGAGCAGTTCTTC; j_gene: TRBJ2-1; d_gene: -; abundance: -; v_gene: TRBV7-3
CDR3aa: CASSLFFQETQYF; CDR3nt: TGTGCCAGCAGCTTATTCTTCCAAGAGACCCAGTACTTC; j_gene: TRBJ2-5; d_gene: -; abundance: -; v_gene: TRBV11-2
CDR3aa: CASLGGRERSYNEQFF; CDR3nt: TGTGCCAGCCTCGGGGGTAGGGAGCGTTCCTACAATGAGCAGTTCTTC; j_gene: TRBJ2-1; d_gene: -; abundance: -; v_gene: TRBV2
CDR3aa: CASSDTSGYEQYF; CDR3nt: TGTGCCAGCAGTGACACAAGCGGCTACGAGCAGTACTTC; j_gene: TRBJ2-7; d_gene: -; abundance: -; v_gene: TRBV2
CDR3aa: CASSTRTVDTQYF; CDR3nt: TGTGCCAGCAGCACAAGGACAGTAGATACGCAGTATTTT; j_gene: TRBJ2-3; d_gene: -; abundance: once; v_gene: TRBV5-6
CDR3aa: CASSGQVYGYTF; CDR3nt: TGTGCCAGCAGCGGACAGGTCTATGGCTACACCTTC; j_gene: TRBJ1-2; d_gene: TRBD1; abundance: once; v_gene: TRBV28
CDR3aa: CASSPRDRARDNNEQFF; CDR3nt: TGCGCCAGCAGCCCCCGGGACAGGGCCAGGGACAACAATGAGCAGTTCTTC; j_gene: TRBJ2-1; d_gene: TRBD1; abundance: -; v_gene: TRBV4-1
CDR3aa: CASSSGQGVDNEQFF; CDR3nt: TGTGCCAGCAGTTCCGGACAGGGCGTCGACAATGAGCAGTTCTTC; j_gene: TRBJ2-1; d_gene: TRBD1; abundance: -; v_gene: TRBV6-5
CDR3aa: CASTLEGRGQYGYTF; CDR3nt: TGTGCCAGCACCCTAGAGGGCAGGGGGCAATATGGCTACACCTTC; j_gene: TRBJ1-2; d_gene: TRBD1; abundance: -; v_gene: TRBV6-5
CDR3aa: CASSWGDSSYEQYF; CDR3nt: TGTGCCAGCTCCTGGGGGGACAGCTCCTACGAGCAGTACTTC; j_gene: TRBJ2-7; d_gene: -; abundance: -; v_gene: TRBV28
CDR3aa: CASSFKIGSEQYF; CDR3nt: TGTGCCAGCAGTTTTAAGATCGGGTCCGAGCAGTACTTC; j_gene: TRBJ2-7; d_gene: -; abundance: -; v_gene: TRBV27
CDR3aa: CASSLAPGQNSYEQYF; CDR3nt: TGTGCCAGCAGCTTAGCCCCCGGACAGAACTCCTACGAGCAGTACTTC; j_gene: TRBJ2-7; d_gene: -; abundance: -; v_gene: TRBV7-2
CDR3aa: CASSAGLAGGSWTGELFF; CDR3nt: TGTGCCAGCAGCGCGGGACTAGCGGGAGGCTCGTGGACCGGGGAGCTGTTTTTT; j_gene: TRBJ2-2; d_gene: TRBD2; abundance: -; v_gene: TRBV7-2
CDR3aa: CASSIVRLGAIQYF; CDR3nt: TGTGCCAGTAGTATTGTCAGACTGGGAGCCATTCAGTACTTC; j_gene: TRBJ2-4; d_gene: -; abundance: -; v_gene: TRBV19
CDR3aa: CASSGTGPDKLFF; CDR3nt: TGTGCCAGCAGTGGGACAGGGCCGGACAAACTGTTTTTT; j_gene: TRBJ1-4; d_gene: TRBD1; abundance: -; v_gene: TRBV6-6
CDR3aa: CASSEVRAGETQYF; CDR3nt: TGTGCCAGCAGTGAAGTTAGGGCTGGGGAGACCCAGTACTTC; j_gene: TRBJ2-5; d_gene: -; abundance: once; v_gene: TRBV6-1
CDR3aa: CASSVDGQGAYNEQFF; CDR3nt: TGTGCCAGCAGCGTAGACGGACAGGGGGCTTACAATGAGCAGTTCTTC; j_gene: TRBJ2-1; d_gene: TRBD1; abundance: -; v_gene: TRBV9
CDR3aa: CASSAPGLLGGYTF; CDR3nt: TGTGCCAGCAGCGCCCCCGGGCTTCTGGGTGGCTACACCTTC; j_gene: TRBJ1-2; d_gene: -; abundance: -; v_gene: TRBV9
CDR3aa: CASSLNPLSTNEKLFF; CDR3nt: TGTGCCAGCAGCTTAAACCCTCTGTCAACTAATGAAAAACTGTTTTTT; j_gene: TRBJ1-4; d_gene: -; abundance: -; v_gene: TRBV7-8
CDR3aa: CASSAGTGGSPLHF; CDR3nt: TGTGCCAGCAGTGCAGGGACAGGGGGTTCACCCCTCCACTTT; j_gene: TRBJ1-6; d_gene: TRBD1; abundance: -; v_gene: TRBV25-1
CDR3aa: CAWSADRNTEAFF; CDR3nt: TGTGCCTGGAGTGCTGATCGAAACACTGAAGCTTTCTTT; j_gene: TRBJ1-1; d_gene: -; abundance: -; v_gene: TRBV30
CDR3aa: CASSLTRTGNTQPQHF; CDR3nt: TGTGCCAGCAGCTTAACGAGGACAGGGAATACGCAGCCCCAGCATTTT; j_gene: TRBJ1-5; d_gene: TRBD1; abundance: -; v_gene: TRBV7-8
CDR3aa: CASSLEYPWGTGNTIYF; CDR3nt: TGTGCCAGCAGCTTGGAATACCCCTGGGGCACTGGAAACACCATATATTTT; j_gene: TRBJ1-3; d_gene: -; abundance: -; v_gene: TRBV5-6
CDR3aa: CATRTGGDSGNTIYF; CDR3nt: TGTGCCACCCGGACAGGGGGTGACTCTGGAAACACCATATATTTT; j_gene: TRBJ1-3; d_gene: TRBD1; abundance: -; v_gene: TRBV10-3
CDR3aa: CASSLVVAYEQYF; CDR3nt: TGTGCCAGCAGCTTAGTTGTCGCCTACGAGCAGTACTTC; j_gene: TRBJ2-7; d_gene: -; abundance: -; v_gene: TRBV7-9
CDR3aa: CANPTSGGTDTQYF; CDR3nt: TGTGCCAATCCGACTAGCGGGGGCACAGATACGCAGTATTTT; j_gene: TRBJ2-3; d_gene: TRBD2; abundance: -; v_gene: TRBV2
CDR3aa: CASSLDPGLNEKLFF; CDR3nt: TGTGCCAGCAGCTTAGATCCAGGGCTTAATGAAAAACTGTTTTTT; j_gene: TRBJ1-4; d_gene: -; abundance: few; v_gene: TRBV7-6
CDR3aa: CASSDGRADRPQHF; CDR3nt: TGCGCCAGCAGTGATGGGCGGGCGGATCGGCCCCAGCATTTT; j_gene: TRBJ1-5; d_gene: -; abundance: -; v_gene: TRBV5-1
CDR3aa: CASSSSGTGGYETQYF; CDR3nt: TGTGCCAGCAGCTCGTCCGGGACAGGGGGCTACGAGACCCAGTACTTC; j_gene: TRBJ2-5; d_gene: TRBD1; abundance: -; v_gene: TRBV11-3
CDR3aa: CASSWYGGGDTEAFF; CDR3nt: TGTGCCAGCAGTTGGTACGGGGGAGGGGACACTGAAGCTTTCTTT; j_gene: TRBJ1-1; d_gene: -; abundance: -; v_gene: TRBV27
CDR3aa: CASRESGENEQFF; CDR3nt: TGTGCCAGCAGGGAGAGCGGGGAAAATGAGCAGTTCTTC; j_gene: TRBJ2-1; d_gene: TRBD2; abundance: -; v_gene: TRBV6-5
CDR3aa: CASTKQGAHPDGYTF; CDR3nt: TGTGCCAGCACCAAACAGGGGGCGCATCCAGATGGCTACACCTTC; j_gene: TRBJ1-2; d_gene: TRBD1; abundance: -; v_gene: TRBV9
CDR3aa: CAALGGESYEQYF; CDR3nt: TGTGCCGCCTTGGGGGGGGAGTCCTACGAGCAGTACTTC; j_gene: TRBJ2-7; d_gene: TRBD2; abundance: -; v_gene: TRBV10-3
CDR3aa: CASSSSRETQYF; CDR3nt: TGTGCCAGCAGCTCGTCGCGGGAGACCCAGTACTTC; j_gene: TRBJ2-5; d_gene: -; abundance: -; v_gene: TRBV7-2
CDR3aa: CASDGRGRDYGYTF; CDR3nt: TGTGCCAGCGACGGCAGGGGGCGCGACTATGGCTACACCTTC; j_gene: TRBJ1-2; d_gene: TRBD1; abundance: -; v_gene: TRBV6-1
CDR3aa: CASSTTSTDTQYF; CDR3nt: TGTGCCAGCAGTACCACATCCACAGATACGCAGTATTTT; j_gene: TRBJ2-3; d_gene: -; abundance: -; v_gene: TRBV6-5
CDR3aa: CASSPDNMGGELFF; CDR3nt: TGTGCCAGCAGTCCGGACAATATGGGCGGGGAGCTGTTTTTT; j_gene: TRBJ2-2; d_gene: -; abundance: -; v_gene: TRBV27
CDR3aa: CASSYLGQNEQFF; CDR3nt: TGTGCCAGCAGTTACTTGGGACAGAATGAGCAGTTCTTC; j_gene: TRBJ2-1; d_gene: TRBD1; abundance: once; v_gene: TRBV6-5
CDR3aa: CASSERLSRAVEKLFF; CDR3nt: TGTGCCAGCAGTGAAAGGTTGAGCAGGGCTGTTGAAAAACTGTTTTTT; j_gene: TRBJ1-4; d_gene: -; abundance: -; v_gene: TRBV2
CDR3aa: CAGQADTGELFF; CDR3nt: TGTGCCGGACAGGCAGACACCGGGGAGCTGTTTTTT; j_gene: TRBJ2-2; d_gene: TRBD1; abundance: -; v_gene: TRBV7-9
CDR3aa: CSGETGDTEAFF; CDR3nt: TGCAGCGGAGAAACAGGGGACACTGAAGCTTTCTTT; j_gene: TRBJ1-1; d_gene: TRBD1; abundance: -; v_gene: TRBV29-1
CDR3aa: CASSGTGGSNQPQHF; CDR3nt: TGTGCCAGCAGTGGGACAGGGGGTAGCAATCAGCCCCAGCATTTT; j_gene: TRBJ1-5; d_gene: TRBD1; abundance: -; v_gene: TRBV2